This entry describes one TCR beta chain. This sample is part of a study of cytomegalovirus exposure and HLA in healthy donors. On the study more broadly: Earlier findings included about 120 million unique TCR beta sequences obtained from 150 million to 200 million T cells.

It was with 60 Vbeta and 13 Jbeta primers that the PCR ran. This table comes from immunoSEQ multiplex PCR, and its TCRdb copy is limited to in-frame clones, with some not included. The table lists around 85,000 clones, about 80% of them singletons. This receptor was taken from a man aged 30 to 39 in good health and CMV-seronegative. The sample taken for sequencing was PBMCs.

The CDR3 protein is CASSPGTGTTYEQYF. CDR3 DNA sequence: TGTGCCAGCTCACCGGGGACAGGCACAACCTACGAGCAGTACTTC. The genes are TRBV18 and TRBJ2-7; 8 bases are a match to TRBD1. CDR3 size: 15 residues. With V trimmed by 3 bases and J by 2 bases, 6 bases remained unmatched. Germline CDR1 KGHSH, CDR2 LQKENI.